This T cell receptor beta chain was profiled in a study of blood T cells in healthy people across ages. This clonotype was seen a handful of times. A second PCR, run for roughly 6 to 11 cycles, used a sample-barcoded 5' primer plus a J-beta primer mix. Each cDNA molecule was tagged by a template-switch adaptor that had 12 random nucleotides. TCRdb recomputed calls from the 5' RACE reads with MiXCR, one row per CDR3 protein. The data hold around 1,900,000 distinct CDR3 sequences, with more than 35% observed a single time. Specimen: blood. The sequence was collected from a human donor in good health.

CDR3 sequence: CASSLSGTGLQETQYF. The DNA for the CDR3 is TGTGCCAGCTCACTTTCCGGGACAGGGCTGCAAGAGACCCAGTACTTC. This chain links TRBV18 with TRBJ2-5, with 9 bases aligning to TRBD1. This CDR3 contains 16 residues. V shed 4 bases and J 2 bases; nucleotides not matched to a gene: 8. Germline values: CDR1 KGHSH, CDR2 LQKENI.